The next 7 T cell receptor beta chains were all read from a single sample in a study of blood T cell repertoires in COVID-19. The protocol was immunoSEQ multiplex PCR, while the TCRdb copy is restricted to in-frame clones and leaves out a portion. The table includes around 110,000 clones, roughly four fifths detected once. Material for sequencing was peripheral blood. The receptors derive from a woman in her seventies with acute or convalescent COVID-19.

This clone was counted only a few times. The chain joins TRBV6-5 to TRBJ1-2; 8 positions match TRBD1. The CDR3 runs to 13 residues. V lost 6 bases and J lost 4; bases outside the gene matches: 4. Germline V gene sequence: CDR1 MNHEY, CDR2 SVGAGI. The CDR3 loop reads CASSQGQVYGYTF. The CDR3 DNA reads TGTGCCAGCAGCCAGGGACAGGTCTATGGCTACACCTTC.

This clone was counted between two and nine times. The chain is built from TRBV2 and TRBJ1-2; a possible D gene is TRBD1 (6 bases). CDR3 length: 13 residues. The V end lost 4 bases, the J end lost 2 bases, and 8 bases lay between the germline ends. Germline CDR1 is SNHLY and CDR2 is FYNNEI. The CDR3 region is CASSGQVNYGYTF. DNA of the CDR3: TGTGCCAGCAGTGGACAGGTCAACTATGGCTACACCTTC.

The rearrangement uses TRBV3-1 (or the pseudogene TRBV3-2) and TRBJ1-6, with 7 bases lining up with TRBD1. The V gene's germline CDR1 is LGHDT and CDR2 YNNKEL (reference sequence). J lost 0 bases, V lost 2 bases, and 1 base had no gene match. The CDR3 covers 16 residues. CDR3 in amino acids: CASSQRDSSYNSPLHF. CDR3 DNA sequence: TGTGCCAGCAGCCAACGGGACAGCTCCTATAATTCACCCCTCCACTTT.

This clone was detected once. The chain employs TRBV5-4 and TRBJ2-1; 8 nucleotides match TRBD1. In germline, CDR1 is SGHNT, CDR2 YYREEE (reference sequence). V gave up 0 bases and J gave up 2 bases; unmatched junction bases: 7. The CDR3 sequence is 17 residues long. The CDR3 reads CASSLGRDRTTYNEQFF. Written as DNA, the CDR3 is TGTGCCAGCAGCTTGGGGCGGGACAGGACAACCTACAATGAGCAGTTCTTC. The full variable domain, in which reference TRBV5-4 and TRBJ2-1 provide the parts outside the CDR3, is ETGVTQSPTHLIKTRGQQVTLRCSSQSGHNTVSWYQQALGQGPQFIFQYYREEENGRGNFPPRFSGLQFPNYSSELNVNALELDDSALYLCASSLGRDRTTYNEQFFGPGTRLTVL.

The DNA for the CDR3 is TGTGCCTGGAGGCATAAAGGGGCCGGCAATCAGCCCCAGCATTTT. Amino acids: CAWRHKGAGNQPQHF. This chain joins TRBV30 and TRBJ1-5; D possibly corresponds to TRBD1 (5 bases). The germline V and J ends were trimmed by 3 bases and 2 bases, with 14 bases remaining between them. The germline V gene encodes CDR1 GTSNPN and CDR2 SVGIG (reference sequence). The CDR3 totals 15 residues.

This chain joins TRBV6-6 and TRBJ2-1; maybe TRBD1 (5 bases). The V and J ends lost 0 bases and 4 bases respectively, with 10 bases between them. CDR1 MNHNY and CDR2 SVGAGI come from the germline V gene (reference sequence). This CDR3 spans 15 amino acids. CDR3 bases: TGTGCCAGCAGTTACTCGTCAGGGTCATACAATGAGCAGTTCTTC. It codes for CASSYSSGSYNEQFF.

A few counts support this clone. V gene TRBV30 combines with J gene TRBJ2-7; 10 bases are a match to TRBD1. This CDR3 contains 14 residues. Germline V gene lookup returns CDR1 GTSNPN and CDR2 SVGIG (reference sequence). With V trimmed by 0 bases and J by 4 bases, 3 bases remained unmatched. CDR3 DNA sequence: TGTGCCTGGAGTGTAGGGGACAGGGGATACGAGCAGTACTTC. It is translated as CAWSVGDRGYEQYF.